One and the same sample provided the 24 T cell receptor beta chains below, sequenced in a study of cytomegalovirus exposure and HLA in healthy donors. 13 Jbeta primers and 60 Vbeta primers were used for the PCR. Profiling relied on immunoSEQ multiplex PCR, and the TCRdb table lists in-frame clones only, not all of them. The profile covers 170,000 or so clones, with 80% appearing a single time and around 7.3% taken by the ten largest. The sequenced sample consisted of PBMCs. Every receptor here comes from a man younger than 45 in good health and CMV-seropositive.

This clone showed up just once. The chain carries TRBV7-9 and TRBJ2-1; 9 nucleotides align to TRBD2. The CDR3 is made up of 16 amino acids. V lost 1 base, J lost 4 bases, and 5 bases stayed unmatched. In germline, CDR1 is SEHNR, CDR2 FQNEAQ (reference sequence). The CDR3 coding sequence is TGTGCCAGCAGCTTAGATGGACTAGCGTCGTACAATGAGCAGTTCTTC. Protein sequence: CASSLDGLASYNEQFF. The full variable domain, rest sourced from reference TRBV7-9 and TRBJ2-1, is DTGVSQNPRHKITKRGQNVTFRCDPISEHNRLYWYRQTLGQGPEFLTYFQNEAQLEKSRLLSDRFSAERPKGSFSTLEIQRTEQGDSAMYLCASSLDGLASYNEQFFGPGTRLTVL.

The chain has TRBV28 and TRBJ1-5; 9 bases line up with TRBD1. V shed 7 bases, J shed 0 bases, and the junction held 10 bases outside the gene matches. CDR1 is MDHEN and CDR2 is SYDVKM in the germline V gene. This CDR3 comprises 17 residues. The DNA for the CDR3 is TGTGCCAGCACCGCTCCGGGACAGGGCTATAGCAATCAGCCCCAGCATTTT. Protein: CASTAPGQGYSNQPQHF.

V usage is TRBV6-5 and J usage is TRBJ1-1; TRBD1 is a possible D gene (6 bases). V dropped 6 bases and J dropped 8 bases, with 10 bases sitting between them. CDR1 is MNHEY and CDR2 is SVGAGI in the germline V gene. The CDR3 is 11 amino acids. This CDR3 is CASRTGTEAFF. The CDR3 DNA sequence: TGTGCCAGCAGGACTGGGACAGAAGCTTTCTTT.

The chain is built from TRBV19 and TRBJ2-7; TRBD2 agrees at 8 bases. Germline V gene data show CDR1 as LNHDA and CDR2 as SQIVND (reference sequence). CDR3 size: 15 residues. V lost 1 base, J lost 2 bases, and 4 bases stayed unmatched. The CDR3: CASSIGTGGPYEQYF. CDR3 in DNA: TGTGCCAGTAGTATAGGGACGGGAGGGCCCTACGAGCAGTACTTC.

The chain joins TRBV4-1 to TRBJ2-3, with 9 bases aligning to TRBD2. J gave up 0 bases and V 4 bases, and 5 bases lay outside the gene matches. The CDR3 is 16 amino acids. Per the germline V gene, CDR1 is MGHRA and CDR2 is YSYEKL. In DNA form, the CDR3 reads TGCGCCAGCAGCCTGACTAGCGGCACTAGCACAGATACGCAGTATTTT. Its protein is CASSLTSGTSTDTQYF.

The V call is TRBV25-1, the J call TRBJ1-1; D unclear. Looked up from germline, CDR1 is MGHDK and CDR2 is SYGVNS. The CDR3 runs to 12 residues. Trimming shortened V by 7 bases and J by 7 bases, and 13 bases separated the two germline ends. The CDR3 spells CASMTEAGEAFF. In nucleotides, the CDR3 is TGTGCCAGCATGACGGAGGCTGGTGAAGCTTTCTTT.

The V gene is TRBV27, the J gene TRBJ1-2; D not certain. The CDR3 is 15 residues long. V dropped 5 bases and J dropped 3 bases, with 16 bases sitting between them. CDR1 is MNHEY, CDR2 SMNVEV, per germline (reference sequence). The CDR3 DNA sequence: TGTGCCAGCAGTCCCGGGGAGGGATATTACTATGGCTACACCTTC. Protein product: CASSPGEGYYYGYTF.

The chain employs TRBV6-5 and TRBJ2-1, with 7 bases matching TRBD1. This CDR3 spans 14 amino acids. The V gene end was trimmed by 0 bases and the J gene end by 10 bases; junction bases not matched to a gene: 6. Germline CDR1 and CDR2: MNHEY and SVGAGI. In DNA form, the CDR3 reads TGTGCCAGCAGTTACTCGAATCAGGGACAGGAGCAGTTCTTC. Its protein product is CASSYSNQGQEQFF.

For the CDR3, the DNA is TGTGCCAGCAGTCCCCCCCCTAGCGGGAGTTCCTACGAGCAGTACTTC. Amino acids: CASSPPPSGSSYEQYF. The chain recombines TRBV28 with TRBJ2-7; TRBD2 aligns across 10 bases. Trimming took 5 bases from V and 1 from J; bases not matched to a gene: 8. This CDR3 has 16 residues. Per the germline V gene, CDR1 is MDHEN and CDR2 is SYDVKM.

The J gene is TRBJ2-1, the V gene TRBV2; D perhaps matches TRBD1 (6 bases). V dropped 1 base and J dropped 7 bases, with 11 bases sitting between them. CDR3 size: 14 residues. CDR1 is SNHLY, CDR2 FYNNEI, per germline. The CDR3 bases are TGTGCCAGCAGTGAAGGGGGGCAGGGGAATGAGCAGTTCTTC. This gives the protein CASSEGGQGNEQFF.

In regard to this clone: An end of the junction differs from the germline gene, which may be a read error. The CDR3 nucleotides read TGTTCCAGCAGCTTGGGACACCTTAACTATGGCTACACCTTC. It yields the protein CSSSLGHLNYGYTF. The chain joins TRBV7-9 to TRBJ1-2; TRBD1 is a possible D gene (6 bases). Germline V gene data show CDR1 as SEHNR and CDR2 as FQNEAQ (reference sequence). The CDR3 is 14 amino acids.

The chain links TRBV7-9 to TRBJ1-1, with TRBD1 identical over 11 bases. V trimming: 1 base; J trimming: 11 bases; junction bases outside the gene matches: 6. The CDR3 runs 14 residues. Germline loops: CDR1 SEHNR, CDR2 FQNEAQ (reference sequence). CDR3 amino acids: CASSLGGTGGIAFF. The CDR3 DNA reads TGTGCCAGCAGCTTAGGGGGGACAGGGGGTATTGCTTTCTTT.

The V call is TRBV5-1, the J call TRBJ2-1; D unresolved. The CDR3 length is 14 residues. CDR1 and CDR2 from the germline V gene are SGHRS and YFSETQ. V lost 1 base, J lost 9 bases, and 14 bases lay in between. The CDR3 region is CASSLTTVQGEQFF. Written as DNA, the CDR3 is TGCGCCAGCAGCTTGACTACCGTACAAGGTGAGCAGTTCTTC. Full variable domain (rest looked up from reference TRBV5-1 and TRBJ2-1): KAGVTQTPRYLIKTRGQQVTLSCSPISGHRSVSWYQQTPGQGLQFLFEYFSETQRNKGNFPGRFSGRQFSNSRSEMNVSTLELGDSALYLCASSLTTVQGEQFFGPGTRLTVL.

The J gene is TRBJ2-2, the V gene TRBV10-3; 8 nucleotides line up with TRBD1. Germline lookup yields CDR1 ENHRY and CDR2 SYGVKD. CDR3 length equals 16 residues. V was pared by 1 base and J by 1 base, with 2 bases of the junction left unmatched. CDR3 sequence (DNA): TGTGCCATCAGTGAGTGGGACAGGAGGAACACCGGGGAGCTGTTTTTT. This sequence encodes CAISEWDRRNTGELFF.

The V call is TRBV19, the J call TRBJ1-2, with TRBD1 identical over 7 bases. Germline V gives CDR1 LNHDA, CDR2 SQIVND (reference sequence). J gave up 4 bases and V 5 bases, and 4 bases lay outside the gene matches. The CDR3 length is 13 residues. CDR3 in DNA: TGTGCCAGTAGTCCCGACAGGGTCTATGGCTACACCTTC. Amino acid sequence: CASSPDRVYGYTF.

V usage is TRBV25-1 and J usage is TRBJ2-2; 9 nucleotides agree with TRBD2. The V gene's germline CDR1 is MGHDK and CDR2 SYGVNS. The trim removed 5 bases at V and 4 bases at J, leaving 8 bases unmatched. The CDR3 contains 16 residues. CDR3 loop: CASSTPGTSSTGELFF. The CDR3 coding sequence is TGTGCCAGCAGTACTCCCGGGACTAGCAGCACCGGGGAGCTGTTTTTT.

This chain links TRBV7-3 with TRBJ2-2; 16 bases match TRBD2. Germline V gene lookup returns CDR1 SGHTA and CDR2 FQGTGA. The CDR3 is 18 residues long. J lost 0 bases, V lost 4 bases, and 2 bases had no gene match. CDR3 sequence (DNA): TGTGCCAGCAGCTCCGGGACTAGCGGGAGGGCGAACACCGGGGAGCTGTTTTTT. Translating gives CASSSGTSGRANTGELFF.

V usage is TRBV9 and J usage is TRBJ2-1, with 8 positions matching TRBD1. The CDR3 extends over 16 amino acids. In germline, CDR1 is SGDLS, CDR2 YYNGEE. Germline trimming cut 4 bases from V and 7 bases from J; bases unmatched to any gene: 13. This chain's CDR3 is CASSPQDRALGNEQFF. CDR3 bases: TGTGCCAGCAGCCCTCAGGACAGGGCCCTAGGGAATGAGCAGTTCTTC. Looking up the rest from reference TRBV9 and TRBJ2-1 gives the full variable domain: DSGVTQTPKHLITATGQRVTLRCSPRSGDLSVYWYQQSLDQGLQFLIQYYNGEERAKGNILERFSAQQFPDLHSELNLSSLELGDSALYFCASSPQDRALGNEQFFGPGTRLTVL.

This chain links TRBV29-1 with TRBJ2-3; tentative D call: TRBD1 (5 bases). V gave up 5 bases and J gave up 6 bases, with 9 bases separating them. Looked up from germline, CDR1 is SQVTM and CDR2 is ANQGSEA. This CDR3 has 11 amino acids. The chain's CDR3 is CSVQKGDTQYF. CDR3 nucleotides: TGCAGCGTTCAAAAGGGGGATACGCAGTATTTT.

The genes are TRBV2 and TRBJ1-5, with TRBD1 as a possible D gene (5 bases). This CDR3 has 14 residues. V dropped 8 bases and J dropped 0 bases, with 11 bases sitting between them. Germline loops: CDR1 SNHLY, CDR2 FYNNEI. The CDR3 coding sequence is TGTGCCAGCGGGGCCATGATTAGCAATCAGCCCCAGCATTTT. Its protein product is CASGAMISNQPQHF.

The chain has TRBV4-1 and TRBJ2-7; perhaps TRBD1 as D (5 bases). CDR1 and CDR2 from the germline V gene are MGHRA and YSYEKL. The CDR3 loop spans 15 amino acids. The V gene lost 2 bases and the J gene lost 0 bases, with 11 bases spanning the gap. CDR3 residues: CASSQLRQGSYEQYF. CDR3 nucleotide sequence: TGCGCCAGCAGCCAACTTCGGCAGGGCTCCTACGAGCAGTACTTC.

DNA of the CDR3: TGCGCCAGCAGTGAGTCGCTACAGGGAAAGACTGAAGCTTTCTTT. Amino acid sequence: CASSESLQGKTEAFF. The chain recombines TRBV10-1 with TRBJ1-1; possibly TRBD1 for D (6 bases). Germline values: CDR1 WNHNN, CDR2 SYGVQD (reference sequence). CDR3 length: 15 amino acids. Trimming shortened V by 0 bases and J by 5 bases, and 13 bases separated the two germline ends.

The table lists this clone with a count of one. The J gene is TRBJ2-5, the V gene TRBV5-4, with TRBD1 matching over 10 bases. The better agreement between TRBJ2-7 and the DNA end casts doubt on the J call. Germline V lookup: CDR1 SGHNT, CDR2 YYREEE (reference sequence). The CDR3 length is 14 residues. The chain's CDR3 is CASSLGDRGYEQYF. The CDR3 DNA follows: TGTGCCAGCAGCTTAGGGGACAGGGGATACGAGCAGTACTTC.

This chain connects TRBV4-3 to TRBJ2-5, with D possibly matching TRBD2 (5 bases). Per the germline V gene, CDR1 is LGHNA and CDR2 is YSLEER. The CDR3 loop spans 14 amino acids. Trimming stripped 0 bases from V and 5 bases from J, with 10 bases between. CDR3 in DNA: TGCGCCAGCAGCCAAGATCGGGGTCGGGAGACCCAGTACTTC. Encoded protein: CASSQDRGRETQYF.